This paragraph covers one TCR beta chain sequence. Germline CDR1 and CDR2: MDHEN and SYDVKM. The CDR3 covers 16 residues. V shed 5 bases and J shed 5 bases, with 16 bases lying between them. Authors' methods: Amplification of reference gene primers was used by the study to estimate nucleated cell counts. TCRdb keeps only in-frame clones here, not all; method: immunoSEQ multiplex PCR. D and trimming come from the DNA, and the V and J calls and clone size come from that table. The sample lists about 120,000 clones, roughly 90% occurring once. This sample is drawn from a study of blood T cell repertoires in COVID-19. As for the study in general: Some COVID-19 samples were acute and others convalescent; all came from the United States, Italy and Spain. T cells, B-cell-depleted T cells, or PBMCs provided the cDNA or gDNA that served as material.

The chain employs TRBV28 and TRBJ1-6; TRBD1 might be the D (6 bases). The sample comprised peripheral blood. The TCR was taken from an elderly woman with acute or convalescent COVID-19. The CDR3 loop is CASSAAQTGHNSPLHF. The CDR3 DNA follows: TGTGCCAGCAGTGCCGCTCAAACAGGGCATAATTCACCCCTCCACTTT.